This TCR beta chain was captured by sequencing in a study of T cells expressing NK-cell markers (dated by TCRdb to about 2020). Regarding the complete study: In sorted CD3+CD56+NKG2C+, CD3+CD56+NKG2C- and CD3+CD56-NKG2C+ T-cell subsets from 7 to 9 donors, TCR beta-chain repertoires were profiled. Sequencing of the libraries produced 2 x 150 bp reads on Illumina HiSeq 2000/2500, MiSeq or NextSeq. The eight sequenced donors were randomly selected healthy volunteers, three men and five women. Among the eight sequenced donors, only one was HCMV-seronegative, while the other seven were HCMV-seropositive. On the study overall, not on this receptor specifically: Those dominant clonotypes were again the most abundant among CD3+CD56-NKG2C+ cells in a few donors, at about 28.3-65%. In roughly six donors, the dominant CD3+CD56+NKG2C+ clonotypes were among the top 10 CD8+ clonotypes and accounted for about 1.0-7.5% of CD8+ T cells. Whether the expanded NKG2C-expressing T cell clones were specific for HCMV antigens was left unclear.

A commercial ELISA kit detecting HCMV-specific IgG in serum was used to determine HCMV serostatus. Ficoll density gradient centrifugation was used to isolate peripheral blood mononuclear cells from blood. Sequencer: Illumina HiSeq 2000. The TCR beta cDNA libraries were made using 5'RACE template switching, a step that added both a universal primer site and unique molecular identifiers. cDNA synthesis was primed from the TCR beta constant segment and was followed by two successive PCR amplification steps. Per the original workflow: MIGEC handled demultiplexing of the reads and grouping by UMI, while MiTCR was used to assemble and quantify clonotypes. To remove erroneous sequences, TCR cDNA sequences were retained only when supported by two or more reads. Downstream repertoire analysis used the tcR package, and clonotypes were matched across fractions by CDR3 nucleotide sequence plus V segment. VDJmatch was used to annotate antigen specificity against VDJdb, with one amino acid substitution allowed in CDR3. TCRdb reprocessed the reads, reporting each CDR3 protein sequence once and no DNA. For this entry, the V and J calls and clone size follow TCRdb and not the study's own pipeline. The table held for this sample gives 500,000 to 700,000 distinct CDR3 sequences. The top ten clonotypes cover 3% to 4.5% of the sample.

As to this clonotype: The target of this receptor is not known.

The germline V gene sets CDR1 to MDHEN and CDR2 to SYDVKM. From its cysteine to its phenylalanine, the CDR3 spans 13 amino acids. The record lacks a DNA sequence. Material: blood T cells: a sorted CD56 or NKG2C T cell subset, CD4+ or CD8+ T cells, or bulk PBMC T cells (not recorded which). This receptor was identified in a man aged 18-30 years in good health. Donor details come from another sample of the same person, matched by shared clones. The chain joins TRBV28 to TRBJ1-1; no DNA is available, so the TRBD1 call from TCRdb remains unchecked. The CDR3: CASTENRVPEAFF.